The clone carrying this TCR beta chain was recorded only once. The CDR3 has 16 amino acids. V was clipped by 3 bases and J by 5 bases; unmatched bases: 6. Germline V CDR1 and CDR2: SGHNT, YENEEA. Sequencing used immunoSEQ multiplex PCR; TCRdb keeps in-frame clones, though not all of them. The sample includes around 190,000 clones, roughly 80% of them seen just once. This specimen belongs to a study of blood T cell repertoires in COVID-19. Sequenced sample: peripheral blood. This clonotype was sampled from a woman in her sixties with COVID-19, enrolled during active disease. The rearrangement links TRBV11-3 to TRBJ2-3; 12 bases line up with TRBD1. Here the CDR3 DNA reads TGTGCCAGCAGCTTGGGACAGGGGGCGTATGGAGATACGCAGTATTTT. Amino acid sequence: CASSLGQGAYGDTQYF.